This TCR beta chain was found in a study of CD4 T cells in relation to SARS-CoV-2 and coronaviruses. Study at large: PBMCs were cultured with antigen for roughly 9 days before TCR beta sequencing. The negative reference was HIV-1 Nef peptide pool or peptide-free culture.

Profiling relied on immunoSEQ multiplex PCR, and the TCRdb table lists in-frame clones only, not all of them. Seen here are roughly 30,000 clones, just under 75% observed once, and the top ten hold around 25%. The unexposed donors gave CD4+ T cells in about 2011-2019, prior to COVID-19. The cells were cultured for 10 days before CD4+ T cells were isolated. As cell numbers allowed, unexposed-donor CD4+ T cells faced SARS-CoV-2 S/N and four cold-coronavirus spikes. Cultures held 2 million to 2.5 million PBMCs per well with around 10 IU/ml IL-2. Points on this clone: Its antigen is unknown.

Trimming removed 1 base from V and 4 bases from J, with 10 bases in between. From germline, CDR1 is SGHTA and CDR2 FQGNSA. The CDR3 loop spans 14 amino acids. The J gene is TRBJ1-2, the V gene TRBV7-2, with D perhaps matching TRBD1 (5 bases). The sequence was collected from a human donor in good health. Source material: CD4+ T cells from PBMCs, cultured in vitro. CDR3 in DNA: TGTGCCAGCAGCTTAGTAGGTGACAGCTATGGCTACACCTTC. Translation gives CASSLVGDSYGYTF. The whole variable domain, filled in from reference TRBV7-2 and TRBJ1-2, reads GAGVSQSPSNKVTEKGKDVELRCDPISGHTALYWYRQSLGQGLEFLIYFQGNSAPDKSGLPSDRFSAERTGGSVSTLTIQRTQQEDSAVYLCASSLVGDSYGYTFGSGTRLTVV.